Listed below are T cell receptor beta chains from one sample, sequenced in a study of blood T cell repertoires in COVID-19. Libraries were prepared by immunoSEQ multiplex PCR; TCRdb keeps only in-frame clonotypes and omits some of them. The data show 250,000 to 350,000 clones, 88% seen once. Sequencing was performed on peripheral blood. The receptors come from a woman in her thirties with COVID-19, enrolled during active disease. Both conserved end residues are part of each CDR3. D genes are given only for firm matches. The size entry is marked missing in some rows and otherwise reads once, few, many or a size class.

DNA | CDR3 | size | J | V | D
TGCGCCAGCAGCCAAGGGACTAGCGGGGACAATGAGCAGTTCTTC | CASSQGTSGDNEQFF | - | TRBJ2-1 | TRBV4-1 | TRBD2
TGTGCCAGCAGCTTCATGAGGAGCTCCTACAATGAGCAGTTCTTC | CASSFMRSSYNEQFF | - | TRBJ2-1 | TRBV7-9 | -
TGTGCCAGCAGCGCACTGCCTGGGTCAGCGGGATGGGGGGAGACCCAGTACTTC | CASSALPGSAGWGETQYF | - | TRBJ2-5 | TRBV9 | TRBD2
TGTGCCAGCAGACTACCCGGGACAGGGGAGCAGTACTTC | CASRLPGTGEQYF | - | TRBJ2-7 | TRBV27 | TRBD1
TGCGCCAGCAGCCAAGATAGGGGCGGGGATAACAATGAGCAGTTCTTC | CASSQDRGGDNNEQFF | once | TRBJ2-1 | TRBV4-1 | -
TGTGCCAGCAAGCCGACAGGGTTTAACACTGAAGCTTTCTTT | CASKPTGFNTEAFF | once | TRBJ1-1 | TRBV2 | TRBD1
TGCGCCAGCAGCCAAGATGTCCGGACAAAAGAGACCCAGTACTTC | CASSQDVRTKETQYF | - | TRBJ2-5 | TRBV4-1 | -
TGTGCCAGCAGCCGGGACAGAGGCAACGAGCAGTACTTC | CASSRDRGNEQYF | - | TRBJ2-7 | TRBV25-1 | TRBD1
TGTGCCAGCAGTCCCGGGTTGGGCACTGAAGCTTTCTTT | CASSPGLGTEAFF | - | TRBJ1-1 | TRBV6-2/TRBV6-3 | -
TGTGCCACCAGTGCAGGGGCGGGGGTGTTTACTGAAGCTTTCTTT | CATSAGAGVFTEAFF | - | TRBJ1-1 | TRBV24-1 | -
TGTGCCAGCAGTGAGGGTAACAGGGGTTTTTATGGCTACACCTTC | CASSEGNRGFYGYTF | once | TRBJ1-2 | TRBV6-1 | TRBD1
TGTGCCAGAAGCCAGGCAGGGGGTCTTAGGTACACCGGGGAGCTGTTTTTT | CARSQAGGLRYTGELFF | - | TRBJ2-2 | TRBV7-5 | -
TGTGCCAGCAGTTCCCGACAGGGGGCCACAGATACGCAGTATTTT | CASSSRQGATDTQYF | - | TRBJ2-3 | TRBV27 | TRBD1
TGTGCCAGCAGCCAAGTCCAGGGAGGGGCCCAGTACTTC | CASSQVQGGAQYF | - | TRBJ2-5 | TRBV4-2 | TRBD2
TGCGCCAGCAGCTTGGCGGGAGGAGCAGATACGCAGTATTTT | CASSLAGGADTQYF | - | TRBJ2-3 | TRBV5-1 | TRBD2
TGTGCCAGCAGCTTCGCGACTAGCGGGAATAGAGAGCAGTACTTC | CASSFATSGNREQYF | - | TRBJ2-7 | TRBV3-1/TRBV3-2 | TRBD2
TGTGCCAGCAGCCCTACGACTAGCGGGAGGCCCGATGAGCAGTTCTTC | CASSPTTSGRPDEQFF | - | TRBJ2-1 | TRBV7-9 | TRBD2
TGTGCCAGCAGCCAAAGGGGTCGCGACGAGCAGTACTTC | CASSQRGRDEQYF | - | TRBJ2-7 | TRBV4-2 | -
TGTGCCAGCAGTTTGTCTACAGGGGGCTGGGGTGAGCAGTTCTTC | CASSLSTGGWGEQFF | - | TRBJ2-1 | TRBV27 | TRBD1
TGTGCCAGCAGCTTAGAGGGACTAGCGGGGACGAGCTCCTACGAGCAGTACTTC | CASSLEGLAGTSSYEQYF | once | TRBJ2-7 | TRBV11-3 | TRBD2
TGTGCCAGCAGCCCTGACCTTGGGACATACACTGAAGCTTTCTTT | CASSPDLGTYTEAFF | once | TRBJ1-1 | TRBV7-2 | -
TGTGCCAGCACCACGACAGGGTTCGTCCGTCGGGAGCAGTTCTTC | CASTTTGFVRREQFF | - | TRBJ2-1 | TRBV28 | TRBD1
TGTGCCAGCAGTGCGACAGTAGATACTATCGACTATGGCTACACCTTC | CASSATVDTIDYGYTF | - | TRBJ1-2 | TRBV6-1 | -
TGTGCCAGCAGCTTATATAGCGGGAGGTCGGGTGAGACCCAGTACTTC | CASSLYSGRSGETQYF | - | TRBJ2-5 | TRBV7-6 | TRBD2
TGTGCCAGCAGTTACTCGACGTCCAGGGGCTACACCTTC | CASSYSTSRGYTF | - | TRBJ1-2 | TRBV6-5 | -
TGTGCCAGCAGCTCCCCGGGACTAGCGGGAGGTCTAGGCAATGAGCAGTTCTTC | CASSSPGLAGGLGNEQFF | - | TRBJ2-1 | TRBV5-4 | TRBD2
TGTGCCAGCAGCTTAGATCGGGGAACTAATGAAAAACTGTTTTTT | CASSLDRGTNEKLFF | once | TRBJ1-4 | TRBV7-2 | -
TGTGCCAGCAGCAAGGGGACAGGGATCACAGATACGCAGTATTTT | CASSKGTGITDTQYF | - | TRBJ2-3 | TRBV21-1 | -
TGTGCCAGCAGTCTTGGCGGACAGGAGTTCTATGGCTACACCTTC | CASSLGGQEFYGYTF | - | TRBJ1-2 | TRBV28 | TRBD1
TGTGCCTGGAGTGCTATAGCGGGAAGCCAAGAGACCCAGTACTTC | CAWSAIAGSQETQYF | few | TRBJ2-5 | TRBV30 | TRBD2